A selection of T cell receptor beta chains follows, all from one sample in a study of blood T cells in healthy people across ages. TCRdb re-called the 5' RACE reads through MiXCR, storing one row per CDR3 protein. The sample records hundreds of thousands of distinct CDR3 sequences, about 55% being singletons. Sequenced material: blood. The receptors shown here come from a man aged 55 to 70 in good health. Each CDR3 is given with its conserved first and last residue. The order of the fields is clone size, D gene, V gene, J gene, CDR3 DNA, CDR3 protein. The D gene is left open where the match is weak. Expanded clones get a size class; other rows say once, few or many, or leave the size out.

abundance: .; d_gene: .; v_gene: TRBV18; j_gene: TRBJ1-4; CDR3nt: TGTGCCAGCTCACCATTACCTTCGACAACCACTAATGAAAAACTGTTTTTT; CDR3aa: CASSPLPSTTTNEKLFF
abundance: .; d_gene: TRBD2; v_gene: TRBV4-3; j_gene: TRBJ2-1; CDR3nt: TGCGCCAGCAGCCGGCTAGCGGGAGCCCTCGACAATGAGCAGTTCTTC; CDR3aa: CASSRLAGALDNEQFF
abundance: .; d_gene: .; v_gene: TRBV28; j_gene: TRBJ2-5; CDR3nt: TGTGCCAGCAGTCCCGATCAGGGGTTTGTAGGAGAGACCCAGTACTTC; CDR3aa: CASSPDQGFVGETQYF
abundance: .; d_gene: TRBD1; v_gene: TRBV7-2; j_gene: TRBJ2-7; CDR3nt: TGTGCCAGCAGCTCGAGAGGGACAGGGACCTCCTACGAGCAGTACTTC; CDR3aa: CASSSRGTGTSYEQYF
abundance: .; d_gene: TRBD2; v_gene: TRBV12-3/TRBV12-4; j_gene: TRBJ2-5; CDR3nt: TGTGCCAGCAGTCCCGGGGTACTAGCGGGGGGGCTGGAGACCCAGTACTTC; CDR3aa: CASSPGVLAGGLETQYF
abundance: .; d_gene: TRBD1; v_gene: TRBV12-3/TRBV12-4; j_gene: TRBJ2-7; CDR3nt: TGTGCCAGCAGTCTAGACAGGGACTACGAGCAGTACTTC; CDR3aa: CASSLDRDYEQYF
abundance: few; d_gene: TRBD1; v_gene: TRBV29-1; j_gene: TRBJ2-2; CDR3nt: TGCAGCGTTTGGAGGGGACAGGGGGGCACCGGGGAGCTGTTTTTT; CDR3aa: CSVWRGQGGTGELFF
abundance: .; d_gene: .; v_gene: TRBV20-1; j_gene: TRBJ2-5; CDR3nt: TGCGGATGGGGGGTCTCCCTGCAGTACTTC; CDR3aa: CGWGVSLQYF
abundance: once; d_gene: TRBD2; v_gene: TRBV5-6; j_gene: TRBJ2-1; CDR3nt: TGTGCCAGCAGCTTGAGAGCCGGGGTTGCGGGAGGGGCTGAGCAGTTCTTC; CDR3aa: CASSLRAGVAGGAEQFF
abundance: few; d_gene: .; v_gene: TRBV29-1; j_gene: TRBJ2-5; CDR3nt: TGCAGCGTAGATGACAGAGGAGAGACCCAGTACTTC; CDR3aa: CSVDDRGETQYF
abundance: .; d_gene: TRBD1; v_gene: TRBV7-2; j_gene: TRBJ1-4; CDR3nt: TGTGCCAGCAGCTTAGCGCTTGCAGGGGGAGATGAAAAACTGTTTTTT; CDR3aa: CASSLALAGGDEKLFF
abundance: .; d_gene: .; v_gene: TRBV20-1; j_gene: TRBJ2-4; CDR3nt: TGCAGTGCTAGAGATCACGGGGGAACCTACAATGAGCAGTACTTC; CDR3aa: CSARDHGGTYNEQYF
abundance: .; d_gene: .; v_gene: TRBV12-3/TRBV12-4; j_gene: TRBJ1-2; CDR3nt: TGTGCCAGCAGTAAGCGACAAGCTGGCTACACCTTC; CDR3aa: CASSKRQAGYTF
abundance: .; d_gene: TRBD1; v_gene: TRBV24-1; j_gene: TRBJ2-1; CDR3nt: TGTGCCACCAGTGACATAAACCGGGACAGAGCTTACAATGAGCAGTTCTTC; CDR3aa: CATSDINRDRAYNEQFF
abundance: .; d_gene: .; v_gene: TRBV5-6; j_gene: TRBJ2-3; CDR3nt: TGTGCCAGCAGCGCGGGACGGGACCCCGCAGATACGCAGTATTTT; CDR3aa: CASSAGRDPADTQYF
abundance: few; d_gene: TRBD2; v_gene: TRBV7-9; j_gene: TRBJ2-3; CDR3nt: TGTGCCAGCAGCCCCCTGGGTAGCGGGAGGGCAGCAGATACGCAGTATTTT; CDR3aa: CASSPLGSGRAADTQYF
abundance: once; d_gene: .; v_gene: TRBV20-1; j_gene: TRBJ2-7; CDR3nt: TGCAGTGCGAGACGGGCAGGGGCCGACGAGCAGTACTTC; CDR3aa: CSARRAGADEQYF
abundance: .; d_gene: .; v_gene: TRBV20-1; j_gene: TRBJ2-6; CDR3nt: TGCAGTGCCCTCGGGGGAGGGGCCAACGTCCTGACTTTC; CDR3aa: CSALGGGANVLTF
abundance: .; d_gene: .; v_gene: TRBV27; j_gene: TRBJ2-7; CDR3nt: TGTGCCACAAATATAGGTACCAACCCCTACGAGCAGTACTTC; CDR3aa: CATNIGTNPYEQYF
abundance: .; d_gene: .; v_gene: TRBV6-1; j_gene: TRBJ1-6; CDR3nt: TGTGCCAGCAGACTCCCGGCGGGGGATGGTTATAATTCACCCCTCCACTTT; CDR3aa: CASRLPAGDGYNSPLHF
abundance: .; d_gene: .; v_gene: TRBV4-2; j_gene: TRBJ2-7; CDR3nt: TGTGCCAGCAGCCAAGACGGTAGCGGACTACTTTACAATGAGCAGTACTTC; CDR3aa: CASSQDGSGLLYNEQYF
abundance: .; d_gene: .; v_gene: TRBV7-2; j_gene: TRBJ2-1; CDR3nt: TGTGCCAGCAGCTTAGTGTCCGTCGTGAGCGTCAAGAATGAGCAGTTCTTC; CDR3aa: CASSLVSVVSVKNEQFF
abundance: .; d_gene: .; v_gene: TRBV7-2; j_gene: TRBJ1-2; CDR3nt: TGTGCCAGCAGCTTAGGTCAGGGGAGCCAGAGGATAGGGCCTAACTATGGCTACACCTTC; CDR3aa: CASSLGQGSQRIGPNYGYTF
abundance: many; d_gene: .; v_gene: TRBV29-1; j_gene: TRBJ2-7; CDR3nt: TGCAGCGTTGATGGCGGGGCGAGCTCCTACGAGCAGTACTTC; CDR3aa: CSVDGGASSYEQYF
abundance: .; d_gene: TRBD2; v_gene: TRBV7-2; j_gene: TRBJ2-3; CDR3nt: TGTGCCAGCAGCTTAGTCCCGGGAGGGCGGAGCACGGATACGCAGTATTTT; CDR3aa: CASSLVPGGRSTDTQYF
abundance: .; d_gene: .; v_gene: TRBV20-1; j_gene: TRBJ2-5; CDR3nt: TGCAGTGCTAACCCCTTAACAGGGACTGGAGAGACCCAGTACTTC; CDR3aa: CSANPLTGTGETQYF
abundance: few; d_gene: .; v_gene: TRBV29-1; j_gene: TRBJ2-3; CDR3nt: TGCAGCGCAAACCCAACCACAGATACGCAGTATTTT; CDR3aa: CSANPTTDTQYF